This T cell receptor beta chain was found in a study of cytomegalovirus exposure and HLA in healthy donors. The study, taken as a whole, reports: Within an earlier analysis, most TCR beta V segments proved productive either about 87% or about 30% of the time. Follow-up analysis found HLA locus-dependent TCR association rates, highest for DRB1 and lowest for HLA-C. Across donors, presence/absence analyses took sequencing depth to be roughly uniform.

The study ran its PCR with 60 Vbeta and 13 Jbeta primers. Data came from immunoSEQ multiplex PCR; TCRdb stores just in-frame clones and leaves some out. There are more than 140,000 clones in the sample; around 79% occur only once, and 5.7% lies in the top ten. Trimming removed 0 bases from V and 5 bases from J, with 14 bases in between. Germline CDR1 and CDR2: SGDLS and YYNGEE. The CDR3 loop spans 15 amino acids. Comments on this clone: No antigen is known for it.

The V gene is TRBV9, the J gene TRBJ2-5, with unresolved D. Sequencing input: PBMCs. The sequence came from a man aged 30 to 39 in good health and CMV-seropositive. The CDR3 reads CASSVAFSRSETQYF. CDR3 nucleotide sequence: TGTGCCAGCAGCGTAGCGTTCTCGCGGAGTGAGACCCAGTACTTC.